This is a list of T cell receptor beta chains from one sample in a study of T cell responses to AZD1222 COVID-19 vaccine. TCRdb's table, derived via immunoSEQ multiplex PCR, lists solely in-frame clones and lacks some. This table holds approximately 110,000 clones, 86% found once. This material consisted of peripheral blood, taken on day 0 of AZD1222 vaccination. These receptor sequences come from an adult in good health. Each CDR3 is given with its conserved first and last residue. The D gene is left open where the match is weak. Size values are once, few and many counts, or a class for expanded clones, and some rows have none.

>TRBJ2-1|once|TRBV28|TRBD2
TGTGCCAGCAGTTTACCGTTAGCGGGGGGGCTGTTGGAGCAGTTCTTC
CASSLPLAGGLLEQFF
>TRBJ1-6|-|TRBV10-2|TRBD1
TGCGCCAGCGGCGGGGACAGGGGAAATAATTCACCCCTCCACTTT
CASGGDRGNNSPLHF
>TRBJ2-3|-|TRBV5-4|TRBD1
TGTGCCAGCAGCTTGGCCGGGACAGCCTCGGGTACGCAGTATTTT
CASSLAGTASGTQYF
>TRBJ1-6|-|TRBV5-4|TRBD1
TGTGCCAGCAGCTTGGGGGCCAGGGGGCGGGATTGGGCGGCACCCCTCCACTTT
CASSLGARGRDWAAPLHF
>TRBJ2-5|-|TRBV12-5|-
TGTGCTAGTGGTTTGGAGCGGGCCACGACCCAGTACTTC
CASGLERATTQYF
>TRBJ2-2|-|TRBV5-4|TRBD2
TGTGCCAGCAGCTTGGGGGCTGAGCAGGGCGGGGGGAACACCGGGGAGCTGTTTTTT
CASSLGAEQGGGNTGELFF
>TRBJ1-5|-|TRBV19|TRBD1
TGTGCCAGTAGGGAAAGACAGGGGGTGAGGCAGCCCCAGCATTTT
CASRERQGVRQPQHF
>TRBJ2-5|-|TRBV3-1/TRBV3-2|-
TGTGCCAGCAGCCAAGATATGGAGACCCAGTACTTC
CASSQDMETQYF
>TRBJ2-1|-|TRBV6-5|TRBD2
TGTGCCAGCAGAGGGACTAGAACCTACAATGAGCAGTTCTTC
CASRGTRTYNEQFF
>TRBJ1-4|-|TRBV12-3/TRBV12-4|-
TGTGCCAGCAGTTTCGGGGGTGAAAAACTGTTTTTT
CASSFGGEKLFF
>TRBJ1-1|-|TRBV6-5|-
TGTGCCAGCACGACCTATCCAGGGGACACTGAAGCTTTCTTT
CASTTYPGDTEAFF
>TRBJ2-3|-|TRBV10-3|-
TGTGCCATCAGTGATTCAGCGGGTACGGCGCGGGCTACGCAGTATTTT
CAISDSAGTARATQYF
>TRBJ1-3|-|TRBV2|TRBD1
TGTGCCAGCAGTGTCACCGTGGACAGGAAAAACACCATATATTTT
CASSVTVDRKNTIYF
>TRBJ2-3|-|TRBV15|-
TGTGCCACCAGCAGAGATGCGCTAGATACGCAGTATTTT
CATSRDALDTQYF
>TRBJ2-6|-|TRBV20-1|-
TGCAGTGCTAGTCCGTGGCTTGGGGCCAACGTCCTGACTTTC
CSASPWLGANVLTF
>TRBJ2-5|-|TRBV3-1/TRBV3-2|-
TGTGCCAGCAGCCAAGGGGGGGAGGAGACCCAGTACTTC
CASSQGGEETQYF
>TRBJ1-4|-|TRBV5-6|TRBD1
TGTGCCAGCAGCTTGGGTCAGGGGGCGAATCATGAAAAACTGTTTTTT
CASSLGQGANHEKLFF
>TRBJ2-6|once|TRBV13|-
TGTGCCAGCAGCTTAGGGAACTCTGGGGCCAACGTCCTGACTTTC
CASSLGNSGANVLTF
>TRBJ2-7|-|TRBV7-2|TRBD2
TGTGCCAGCAGCTCCGGGAGCGGGGGGCCCTCCTACGAGCAGTACTTC
CASSSGSGGPSYEQYF
>TRBJ1-1|-|TRBV10-3|-
TGTGCCATCAGGTGGGACCATAACACTGAAGCTTTCTTT
CAIRWDHNTEAFF
>TRBJ2-7|-|TRBV6-5|TRBD1
TGTGCCAGCAGTCAGAACCGGGACAGAGACTACGAGCAGTACTTC
CASSQNRDRDYEQYF
>TRBJ2-3|once|TRBV3-1/TRBV3-2|TRBD1
TGTGCCAGCAGCCCCCGGACAGGGTCCACAGATACGCAGTATTTT
CASSPRTGSTDTQYF
>TRBJ2-2|-|TRBV24-1|-
TGTGCCACCAGTGCCCTTGGAGGGAGCGGGGAGCTGTTTTTT
CATSALGGSGELFF
>TRBJ2-7|-|TRBV2|-
TGTGCCAGCAGAAAAGGGGTTGGGGGTTCGAACTACGAGCAGTACTTC
CASRKGVGGSNYEQYF
>TRBJ2-7|-|TRBV6-4|TRBD1
TGTGCCAGCAGTGCGGGGACAGGGAAAGGCTACGAGCAGTACTTC
CASSAGTGKGYEQYF
>TRBJ2-7|-|TRBV7-9|TRBD1
TGTGCCAGCAGCCCTCCCCGGACAGGGATTAACGAGCAGTACTTC
CASSPPRTGINEQYF
>TRBJ1-4|-|TRBV4-1|-
TGCGCCAGCAGCCACCATCCAGACAGAAGTAATGAAAAACTGTTTTTT
CASSHHPDRSNEKLFF
>TRBJ2-7|-|TRBV18|-
TGTGCCAGCTCACCTCTACCGGGACATATTACCTACGAGCAGTACTTC
CASSPLPGHITYEQYF
>TRBJ2-3|-|TRBV5-4|-
TGTGCCAGCAGCTTAACATGGGAGTACACAGATACGCAGTATTTT
CASSLTWEYTDTQYF
>TRBJ2-7|-|TRBV7-2|-
TGTGCCAGCAGCCCAAGGAAAGCCGACGAGCAGTACTTC
CASSPRKADEQYF
>TRBJ1-6|-|TRBV27|-
TGTGCCAGCAGTTTTGGAGGGGCTCATTCACCCCTCCACTTT
CASSFGGAHSPLHF
>TRBJ2-7|-|TRBV15|TRBD1
TGTGCCACCACTACGTCGGCCGGCCAGGGGGCTTACGAGCAGTACTTC
CATTTSAGQGAYEQYF
>TRBJ1-4|-|TRBV19|-
TGTGCCAGTAGTACCCAAGTGACCTTGCGGGGTAATGAAAAACTGTTTTTT
CASSTQVTLRGNEKLFF
>TRBJ2-3|once|TRBV5-1|-
TGCGCCAGCAGCTTGGCCGTTGGGGGTAATAGGGATACGCAGTATTTT
CASSLAVGGNRDTQYF
>TRBJ2-7|once|TRBV15|-
TGTGCCACCAGCAGAGATAGAGGCGCGGTTACCTCCTACGAGCAGTACTTC
CATSRDRGAVTSYEQYF
>TRBJ2-7|-|TRBV4-1|TRBD1
TGCGCCAGCAGCCAAGAGGGACAGGGCCCCTACGAGCAGTACTTC
CASSQEGQGPYEQYF
>TRBJ2-1|-|TRBV10-2|TRBD2
TGCGCCAGCATAAGCGGGGGGAGCCATGAGCAGTTCTTC
CASISGGSHEQFF
>TRBJ1-1|-|TRBV30|TRBD1
TGTGCCTGGACCGGAAGACAGGGGGCCAAGACGAACACTGAAGCTTTCTTT
CAWTGRQGAKTNTEAFF
>TRBJ2-3|-|TRBV5-4|-
TGTGCCAGCAGCTCCCCTTCAGATACGCAGTATTTT
CASSSPSDTQYF
>TRBJ1-6|-|TRBV4-1|-
TGCGCCAGCAGCCTACAGGGTTCAGGGCCCTATAATTCACCCCTCCACTTT
CASSLQGSGPYNSPLHF
>TRBJ2-7|-|TRBV19|-
TGTGCCAGTAGTAACCCCACGATCGGACAGACGGGCGAGCAGTACTTC
CASSNPTIGQTGEQYF
>TRBJ1-6|-|TRBV19|-
TGTGCCACCAGGTCGGGGGTGGGCTCCTATAATTCACCCCTCCACTTT
CATRSGVGSYNSPLHF
>TRBJ2-7|once|TRBV10-1|TRBD2
TGCGCCAGCAGTGAGTCCGGGCGGGAGTACGAGCAGTACTTC
CASSESGREYEQYF
>TRBJ2-3|-|TRBV29-1|-
TGCAGCGTTGAGGGGCCTCCGGCCCTACTCGCTAGCACAGATACGCAGTATTTT
CSVEGPPALLASTDTQYF
>TRBJ2-1|-|TRBV28|TRBD2
TGTGCCAGCAGTTGGTTCGGACTAGCGGGAGGGGTCGAGCAGTTCTTC
CASSWFGLAGGVEQFF
>TRBJ1-2|-|TRBV12-3/TRBV12-4|-
TGTGCCAGCAGTTTGGGCCAGGGCTATGGCTACACCTTC
CASSLGQGYGYTF
>TRBJ1-4|-|TRBV7-9|-
TGTGCCAGCAGCCCCTGGGACAATAATGAAAAACTGTTTTTT
CASSPWDNNEKLFF
>TRBJ1-1|-|TRBV6-2/TRBV6-3|-
TGTGCCAGCAGTTACCAGCAGGGAACTGAAGCTTTCTTT
CASSYQQGTEAFF
>TRBJ1-6|-|TRBV7-9|-
TGTGCCAGCAACCAGGGGAATAACCCACCCCTCCACTTT
CASNQGNNPPLHF
>TRBJ1-1|-|TRBV27|TRBD1
TGTGCCAGCAGTTCGATGGGACAGCCGAACACTGAAGCTTTCTTT
CASSSMGQPNTEAFF
>TRBJ2-7|-|TRBV28|TRBD1
TGTGCCAGCACCGACAGGGACGAGCAGTACTTC
CASTDRDEQYF
>TRBJ2-3|-|TRBV18|-
TGTGCCAGCTCACCCCTTGAACTAGAACTTACAGATACGCAGTATTTT
CASSPLELELTDTQYF
>TRBJ1-1|-|TRBV7-2|TRBD1
TGTGCCAGCAGCTCCCAGGGGGCTCTGAACACTGAAGCTTTCTTT
CASSSQGALNTEAFF
>TRBJ2-1|few|TRBV12-3/TRBV12-4|TRBD2
TGTGCCAGCAGAAAAGCGGGGGAGCAGTTCTTC
CASRKAGEQFF
>TRBJ1-1|-|TRBV28|-
TGTGCCAGCAGTTCGACCTTGCCCCTGAGCACTGAAGCTTTCTTT
CASSSTLPLSTEAFF